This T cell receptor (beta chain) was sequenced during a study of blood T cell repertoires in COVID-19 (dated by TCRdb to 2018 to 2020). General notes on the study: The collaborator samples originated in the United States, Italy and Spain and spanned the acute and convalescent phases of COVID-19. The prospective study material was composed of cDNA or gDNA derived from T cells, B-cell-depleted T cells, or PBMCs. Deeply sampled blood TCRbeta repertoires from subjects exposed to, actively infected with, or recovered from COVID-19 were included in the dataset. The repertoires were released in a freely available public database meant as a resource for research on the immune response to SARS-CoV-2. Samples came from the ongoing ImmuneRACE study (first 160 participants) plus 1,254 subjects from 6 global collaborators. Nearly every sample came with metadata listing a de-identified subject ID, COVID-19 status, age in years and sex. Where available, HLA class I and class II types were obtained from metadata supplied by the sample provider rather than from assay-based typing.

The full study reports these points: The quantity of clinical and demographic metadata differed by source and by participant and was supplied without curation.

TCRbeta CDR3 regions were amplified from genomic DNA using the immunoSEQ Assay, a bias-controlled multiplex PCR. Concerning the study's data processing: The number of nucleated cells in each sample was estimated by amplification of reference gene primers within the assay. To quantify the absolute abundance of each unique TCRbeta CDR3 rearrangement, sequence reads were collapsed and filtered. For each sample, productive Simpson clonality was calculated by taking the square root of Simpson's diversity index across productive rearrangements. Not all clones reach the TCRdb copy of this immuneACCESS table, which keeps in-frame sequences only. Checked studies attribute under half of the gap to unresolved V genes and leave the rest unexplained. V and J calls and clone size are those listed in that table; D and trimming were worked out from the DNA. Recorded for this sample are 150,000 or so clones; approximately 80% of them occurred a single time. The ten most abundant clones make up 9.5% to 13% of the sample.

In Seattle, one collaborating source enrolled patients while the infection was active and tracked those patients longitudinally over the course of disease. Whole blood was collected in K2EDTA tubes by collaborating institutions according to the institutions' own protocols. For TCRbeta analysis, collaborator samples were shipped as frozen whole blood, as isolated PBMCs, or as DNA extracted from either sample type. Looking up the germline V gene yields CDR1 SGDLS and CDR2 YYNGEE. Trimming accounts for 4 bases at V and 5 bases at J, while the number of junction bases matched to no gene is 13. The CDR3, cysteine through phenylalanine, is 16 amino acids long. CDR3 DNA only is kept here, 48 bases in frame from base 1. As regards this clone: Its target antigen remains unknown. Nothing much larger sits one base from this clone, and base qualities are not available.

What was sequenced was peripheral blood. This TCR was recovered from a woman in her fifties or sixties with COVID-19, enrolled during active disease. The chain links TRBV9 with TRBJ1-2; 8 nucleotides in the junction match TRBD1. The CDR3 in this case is CASSRNPDRVTYGYTF. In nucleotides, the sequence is TGTGCCAGCAGCCGTAATCCGGACAGGGTAACTTATGGCTACACCTTC.